The next 3 T cell receptor beta chains were all read from a single sample in a study of T cell repertoires in cytomegalovirus infection. MiXCR, applied by TCRdb to the reads, yields one record per CDR3 protein. The sample has some 180,000 distinct CDR3 sequences; approximately 20% are singletons. The specimen sequenced was PBMCs. The origin of the receptors is a human donor in good health (CMV status not recorded). Some clones in this sample may be carry-over from other donors' samples.

About this clonotype: Being one base from a much bigger clone, this may be a read error. The gene calls are TRBV7-2 and TRBJ2-7; D gene uncertain. From germline, CDR1 is SGHTA and CDR2 FQGNSA. The CDR3 length is 11 residues. The CDR3 protein is CASSLRYVQYF. The CDR3, as DNA: TGTGCCAGCAGCTTAAGATACGTGCAGTACTTC.

This sequence joins TRBV6-6 and TRBJ2-7; weak D call: TRBD2 (5 bases). Trimming pared 7 bases from V and 0 bases from J, leaving 10 bases between. This CDR3 has 13 residues. Looked up from germline, CDR1 is MNHNY and CDR2 is SVGAGI (reference sequence). CDR3: CASTRGNSYEQYF. The DNA for the CDR3 is TGTGCCAGCACCCGGGGAAACTCCTACGAGCAGTACTTC.

The sample holds many counts of this clonotype. This chain uses TRBV7-8 with TRBJ1-3; D is perhaps TRBD1 (6 bases). Between the trimmed V and J ends, which lost 6 bases and 2 bases, there was a span of 17 bases. CDR1 is SGHVS, CDR2 FQNEAQ, per germline. The length of the CDR3 is 16 residues. The CDR3 loop is CASSFPRGSAGNTIYF. The CDR3 nucleotides read TGTGCCAGCAGTTTCCCCAGGGGATCGGCTGGAAACACCATATATTTT.